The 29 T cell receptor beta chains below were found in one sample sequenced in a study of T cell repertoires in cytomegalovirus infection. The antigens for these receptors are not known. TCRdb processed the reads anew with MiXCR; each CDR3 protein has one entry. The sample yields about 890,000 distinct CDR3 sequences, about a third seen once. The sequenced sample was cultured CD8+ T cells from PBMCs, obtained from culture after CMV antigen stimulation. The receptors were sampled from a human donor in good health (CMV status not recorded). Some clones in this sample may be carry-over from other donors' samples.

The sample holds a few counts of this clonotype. In DNA form, the CDR3 reads TGTGCCAGCAGTTACACGGTCGGCGGTTTGGAAAAACTGTTTTTT. Residues: CASSYTVGGLEKLFF. The rearrangement uses TRBV6-5 and TRBJ1-4, with no clear D. The CDR3 runs to 15 residues. Germline CDR1 reads MNHEY; CDR2 reads SVGAGI. V shed 2 bases and J shed 8 bases, with 15 bases lying between them.

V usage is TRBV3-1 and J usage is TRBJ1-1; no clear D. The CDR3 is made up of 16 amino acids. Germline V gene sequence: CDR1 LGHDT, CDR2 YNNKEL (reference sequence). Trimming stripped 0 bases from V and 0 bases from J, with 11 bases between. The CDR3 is CASSQDPFNLNTEAFF. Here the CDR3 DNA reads TGTGCCAGCAGCCAAGATCCCTTCAACTTGAACACTGAAGCTTTCTTT.

The CDR3 DNA is TGTGCCAGCAGATCTTCAGGTCCTGGAAACACCATATATTTT. Translation: CASRSSGPGNTIYF. V and J are TRBV6-8 and TRBJ1-3; no firm D call. CDR1 is MNHGY and CDR2 is SAAAGT in the germline V gene. V was pared by 6 bases and J by 2 bases, with 11 bases between. CDR3 length: 14 residues.

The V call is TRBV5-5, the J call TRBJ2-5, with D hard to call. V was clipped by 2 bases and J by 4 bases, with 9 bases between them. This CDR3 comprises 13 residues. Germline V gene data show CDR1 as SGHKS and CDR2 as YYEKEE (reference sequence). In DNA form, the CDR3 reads TGTGCCAGCAGCTTTAAGTGGGGAGAGACCCAGTACTTC. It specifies CASSFKWGETQYF.

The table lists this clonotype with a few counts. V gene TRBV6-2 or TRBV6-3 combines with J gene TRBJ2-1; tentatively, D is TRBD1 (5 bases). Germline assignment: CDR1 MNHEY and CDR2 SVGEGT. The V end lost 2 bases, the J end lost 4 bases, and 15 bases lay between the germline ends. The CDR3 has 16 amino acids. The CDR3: CASSYPGLSQYNEQFF. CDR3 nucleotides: TGTGCCAGCAGTTACCCAGGGTTGTCTCAATACAATGAGCAGTTCTTC.

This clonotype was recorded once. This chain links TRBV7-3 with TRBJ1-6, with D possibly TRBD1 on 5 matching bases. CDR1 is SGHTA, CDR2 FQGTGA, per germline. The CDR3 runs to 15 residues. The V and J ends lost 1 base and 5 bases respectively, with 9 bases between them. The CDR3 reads CASSLMPGDNSPLHF. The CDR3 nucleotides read TGTGCCAGCAGCTTAATGCCGGGGGATAATTCACCCCTCCACTTT.

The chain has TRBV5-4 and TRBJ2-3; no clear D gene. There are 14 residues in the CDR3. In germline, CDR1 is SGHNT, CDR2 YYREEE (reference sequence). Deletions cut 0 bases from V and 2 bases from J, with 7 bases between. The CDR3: CASSLALYTDTQYF. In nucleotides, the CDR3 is TGTGCCAGCAGCTTGGCACTTTACACAGATACGCAGTATTTT.

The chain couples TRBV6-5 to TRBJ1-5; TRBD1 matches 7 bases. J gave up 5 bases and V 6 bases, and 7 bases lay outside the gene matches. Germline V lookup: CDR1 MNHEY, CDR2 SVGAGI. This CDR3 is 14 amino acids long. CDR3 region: CASSNDRVDQPQHF. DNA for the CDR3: TGTGCCAGCAGCAATGACAGGGTAGATCAGCCCCAGCATTTT.

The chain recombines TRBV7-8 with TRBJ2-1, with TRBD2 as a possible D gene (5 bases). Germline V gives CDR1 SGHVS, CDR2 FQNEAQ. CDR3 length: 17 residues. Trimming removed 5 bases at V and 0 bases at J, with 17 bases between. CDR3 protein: CASSPRDGGHSYNEQFF. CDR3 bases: TGTGCCAGCAGCCCCCGAGATGGCGGGCACTCCTACAATGAGCAGTTCTTC.

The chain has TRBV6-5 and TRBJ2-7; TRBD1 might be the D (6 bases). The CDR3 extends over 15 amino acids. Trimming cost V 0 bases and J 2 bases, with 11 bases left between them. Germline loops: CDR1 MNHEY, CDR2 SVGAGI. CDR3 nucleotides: TGTGCCAGCAGTTACTCTGGACAGACTGCCTACGAGCAGTACTTC. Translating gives CASSYSGQTAYEQYF.

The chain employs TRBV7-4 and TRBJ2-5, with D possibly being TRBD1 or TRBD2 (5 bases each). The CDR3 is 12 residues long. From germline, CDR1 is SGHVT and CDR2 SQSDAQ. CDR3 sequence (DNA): TGTGTCGACGGGGACCTAAAAGAGACCCAGTACTTC. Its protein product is CVDGDLKETQYF.

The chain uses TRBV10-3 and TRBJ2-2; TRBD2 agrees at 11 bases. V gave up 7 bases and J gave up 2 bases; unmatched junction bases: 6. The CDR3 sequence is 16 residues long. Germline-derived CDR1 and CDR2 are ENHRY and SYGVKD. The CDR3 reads CAITPLAGGNTGELFF. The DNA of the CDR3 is TGTGCCATCACGCCCCTAGCGGGGGGAAACACCGGGGAGCTGTTTTTT.

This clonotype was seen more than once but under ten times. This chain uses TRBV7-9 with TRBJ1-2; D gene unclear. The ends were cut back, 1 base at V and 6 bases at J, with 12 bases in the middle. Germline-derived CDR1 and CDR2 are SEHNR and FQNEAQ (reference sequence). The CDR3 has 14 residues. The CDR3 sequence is CASSLVPGFDGYTF. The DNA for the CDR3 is TGTGCCAGCAGCTTAGTGCCGGGGTTCGATGGCTACACCTTC. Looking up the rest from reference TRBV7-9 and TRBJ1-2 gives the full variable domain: DTGVSQNPRHKITKRGQNVTFRCDPISEHNRLYWYRQTLGQGPEFLTYFQNEAQLEKSRLLSDRFSAERPKGSFSTLEIQRTEQGDSAMYLCASSLVPGFDGYTFGSGTRLTVV.

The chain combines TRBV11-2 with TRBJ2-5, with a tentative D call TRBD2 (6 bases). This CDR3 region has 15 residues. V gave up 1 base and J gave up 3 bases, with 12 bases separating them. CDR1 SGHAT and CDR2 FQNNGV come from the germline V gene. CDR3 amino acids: CASSLATRRKETQYF. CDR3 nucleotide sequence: TGTGCCAGCAGCTTAGCGACTAGACGAAAAGAGACCCAGTACTTC.

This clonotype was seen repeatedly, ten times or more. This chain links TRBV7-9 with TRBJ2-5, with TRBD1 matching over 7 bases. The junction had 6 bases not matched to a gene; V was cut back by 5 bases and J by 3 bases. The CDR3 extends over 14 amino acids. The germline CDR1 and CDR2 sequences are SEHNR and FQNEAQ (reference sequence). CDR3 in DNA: TGTGCCAGCAGCCGCTCTGACAGGGAAGAGACCCAGTACTTC. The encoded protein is CASSRSDREETQYF.

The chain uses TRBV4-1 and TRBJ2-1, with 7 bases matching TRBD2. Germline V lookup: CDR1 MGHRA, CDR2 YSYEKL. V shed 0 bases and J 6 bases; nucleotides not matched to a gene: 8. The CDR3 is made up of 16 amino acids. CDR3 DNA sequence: TGCGCCAGCAGCCAAGAATCAGGACTAGGACCCAATGAGCAGTTCTTC. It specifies CASSQESGLGPNEQFF.

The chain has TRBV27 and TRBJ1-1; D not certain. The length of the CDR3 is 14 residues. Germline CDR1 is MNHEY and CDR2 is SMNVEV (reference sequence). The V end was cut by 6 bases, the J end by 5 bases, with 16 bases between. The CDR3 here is CASSAHGGRTEAFF. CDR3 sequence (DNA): TGTGCCAGCAGCGCCCATGGAGGAAGGACTGAAGCTTTCTTT.

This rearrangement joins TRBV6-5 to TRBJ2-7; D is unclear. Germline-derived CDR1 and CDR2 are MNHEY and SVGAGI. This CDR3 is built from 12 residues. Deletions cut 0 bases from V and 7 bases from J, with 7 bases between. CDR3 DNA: TGTGCCAGCAGTTACTCGGGAATTGAGCAGTACTTC. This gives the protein CASSYSGIEQYF.

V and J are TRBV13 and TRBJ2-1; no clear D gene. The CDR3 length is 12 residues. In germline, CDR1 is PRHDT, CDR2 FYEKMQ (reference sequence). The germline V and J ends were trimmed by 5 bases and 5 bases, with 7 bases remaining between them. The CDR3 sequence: CASSTSNNEQFF. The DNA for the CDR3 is TGTGCCAGCAGCACCAGTAACAATGAGCAGTTCTTC.

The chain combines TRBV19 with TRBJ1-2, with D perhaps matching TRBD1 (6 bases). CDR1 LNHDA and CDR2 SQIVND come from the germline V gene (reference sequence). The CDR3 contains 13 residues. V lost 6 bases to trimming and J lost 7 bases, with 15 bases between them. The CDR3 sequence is CASSPRQTGGYTF. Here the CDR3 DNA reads TGTGCCAGTAGCCCACGTCAGACAGGTGGCTACACCTTC.

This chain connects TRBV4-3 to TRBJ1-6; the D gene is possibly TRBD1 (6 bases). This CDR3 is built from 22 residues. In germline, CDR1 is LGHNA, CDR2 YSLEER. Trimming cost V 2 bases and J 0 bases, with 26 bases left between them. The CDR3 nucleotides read TGCGCCAGCAGCCAATTCCCCACAGGAGGGGGGATGCGTAGCTCCTATAATTCACCCCTCCACTTT. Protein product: CASSQFPTGGGMRSSYNSPLHF.

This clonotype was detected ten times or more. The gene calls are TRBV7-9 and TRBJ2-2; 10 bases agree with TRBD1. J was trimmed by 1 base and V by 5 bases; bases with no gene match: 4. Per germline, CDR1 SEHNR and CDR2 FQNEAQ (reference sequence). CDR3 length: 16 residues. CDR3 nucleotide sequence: TGTGCCAGCAGCCCCCGGGACAGGGGGAACACCGGGGAGCTGTTTTTT. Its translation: CASSPRDRGNTGELFF.

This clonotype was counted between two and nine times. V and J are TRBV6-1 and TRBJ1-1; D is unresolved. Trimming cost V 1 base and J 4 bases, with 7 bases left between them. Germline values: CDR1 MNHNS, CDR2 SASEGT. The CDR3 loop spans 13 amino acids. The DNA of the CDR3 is TGTGCCAGCAGTGAAGTCACGGGCACTGAAGCTTTCTTT. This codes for CASSEVTGTEAFF.

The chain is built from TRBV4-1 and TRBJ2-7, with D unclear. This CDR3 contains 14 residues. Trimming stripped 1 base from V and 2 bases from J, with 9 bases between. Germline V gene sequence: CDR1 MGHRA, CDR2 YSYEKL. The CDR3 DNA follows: TGCGCCAGCAGCCAAGTCCAGTTTACCTACGAGCAGTACGTC. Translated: CASSQVQFTYEQYV.

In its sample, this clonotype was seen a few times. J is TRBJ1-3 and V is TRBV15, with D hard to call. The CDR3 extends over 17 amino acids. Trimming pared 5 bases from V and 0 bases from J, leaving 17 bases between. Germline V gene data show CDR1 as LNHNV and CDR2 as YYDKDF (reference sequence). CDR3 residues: CATSFRPRRGSGNTIYF. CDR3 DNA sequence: TGTGCCACCAGCTTTCGTCCCCGTCGGGGCTCTGGAAACACCATATATTTT.

Here the CDR3 reads CASSSGSGTRNSPLHF. CDR3 sequence (DNA): TGTGCCAGCAGCTCGGGTTCCGGGACAAGGAATTCACCCCTCCACTTT. The chain recombines TRBV5-4 with TRBJ1-6; the D gene is possibly TRBD1 (6 bases). Germline assignment: CDR1 SGHNT and CDR2 YYREEE (reference sequence). The V end lost 3 bases, the J end lost 7 bases, and 17 bases lay between the germline ends. The CDR3 consists of 16 residues.

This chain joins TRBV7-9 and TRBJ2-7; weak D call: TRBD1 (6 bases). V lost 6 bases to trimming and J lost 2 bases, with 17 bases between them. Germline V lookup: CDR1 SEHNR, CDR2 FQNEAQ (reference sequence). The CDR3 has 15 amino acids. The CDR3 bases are TGTGCCAGCAGTCACTTCAGGGGTTCGGCCTACGAGCAGTACTTC. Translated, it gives CASSHFRGSAYEQYF. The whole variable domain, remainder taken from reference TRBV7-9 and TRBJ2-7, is DTGVSQNPRHKITKRGQNVTFRCDPISEHNRLYWYRQTLGQGPEFLTYFQNEAQLEKSRLLSDRFSAERPKGSFSTLEIQRTEQGDSAMYLCASSHFRGSAYEQYFGPGTRLTVT.

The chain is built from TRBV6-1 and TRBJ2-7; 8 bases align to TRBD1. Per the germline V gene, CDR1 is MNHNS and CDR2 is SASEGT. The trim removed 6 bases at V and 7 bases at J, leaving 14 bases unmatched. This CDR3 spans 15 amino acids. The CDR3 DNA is TGTGCCAGCAGGGGCGGGGACAGGATCCCCCAAGAGCAGTACGTC. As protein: CASRGGDRIPQEQYV.

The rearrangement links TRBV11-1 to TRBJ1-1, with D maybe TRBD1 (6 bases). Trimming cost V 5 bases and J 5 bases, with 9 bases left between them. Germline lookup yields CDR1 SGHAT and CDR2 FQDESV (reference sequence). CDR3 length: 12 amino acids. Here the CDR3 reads CASSHTGTEAFF. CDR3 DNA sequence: TGTGCCAGCAGCCATACAGGGACTGAAGCTTTCTTT. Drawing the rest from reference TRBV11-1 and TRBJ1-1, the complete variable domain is EAEVAQSPRYKITEKSQAVAFWCDPISGHATLYWYRQILGQGPELLVQFQDESVVDDSQLPKDRFSAERLKGVDSTLKIQPAELGDSAMYLCASSHTGTEAFFGQGTRLTVV.